This is a list of T cell receptor beta chains from one sample in a study of shared clonotypes between healthy human individuals. This table comes from immunoSEQ multiplex PCR, and its TCRdb copy is limited to in-frame clones, with some not included. The sample includes 2 million to 2.5 million clones, 90% to 95% of them seen just once. Sequenced input: naive CD4+ T cells sorted from blood. The receptors were gathered from a man aged 18 to 30 in good health. Each CDR3 is given with its conserved first and last residue. D genes are given only for firm matches. For some rows the clone size is stated as once, few or many, or as a class when expanded; others skip it.

CAWGRAEGHEQYF TGTGCCTGGGGGAGAGCAGAGGGCCACGAGCAGTACTTC - TRBJ2-7 TRBV30 -
CASRPQGSGEQYF TGTGCCAGCAGACCACAGGGATCGGGAGAGCAGTACTTC - TRBJ2-7 TRBV6-6 -
CASSQVLAGIAKNIQYF TGCGCCAGCAGCCAAGTCCTGGCAGGGATAGCCAAAAACATTCAGTACTTC - TRBJ2-4 TRBV4-1 -
CASTPGTPPYEQYF TGTGCCAGCACCCCGGGGACACCTCCTTACGAGCAGTACTTC - TRBJ2-7 TRBV6-6 -
CASIPGAGTGGSYEQYF TGTGCCAGTATCCCTGGAGCCGGGACAGGGGGGTCCTACGAGCAGTACTTC TRBD1 TRBJ2-7 TRBV11-2 -
CASSLRDRAYEQYF TGTGCCAGCAGCCTCCGGGACAGAGCCTACGAGCAGTACTTC TRBD1 TRBJ2-7 TRBV11-2 -
CASRGDSNQPQHF TGTGCCAGCAGGGGTGATAGCAATCAGCCCCAGCATTTT - TRBJ1-5 TRBV2 -
CASSLSGGGNTIYF TGTGCCAGCAGCTTATCGGGGGGCGGAAACACCATATATTTT - TRBJ1-3 TRBV7-9 once
CASSRGQTYEQYF TGTGCCAGCAGCCGGGGACAGACCTACGAGCAGTACTTC TRBD1 TRBJ2-7 TRBV5-4 -
CASSDNRGSNQPQHF TGTGCCAGCAGTGACAACAGGGGGAGCAATCAGCCCCAGCATTTT TRBD1 TRBJ1-5 TRBV6-1 -
CASSPSPGTGGKLFF TGTGCCAGCAGTCCTTCCCCCGGGACAGGCGGCAAACTGTTTTTT TRBD1 TRBJ1-4 TRBV27 -
CASAGTGIPYGNQPQHF TGCGCCAGCGCCGGGACAGGAATACCGTATGGCAATCAGCCCCAGCATTTT TRBD1 TRBJ1-5 TRBV10-1 -
CAISEQGSAATNEKLFF TGTGCCATCAGTGAGCAGGGGTCTGCTGCAACTAATGAAAAACTGTTTTTT - TRBJ1-4 TRBV10-3 once
CASSGLTGFSYGYTF TGTGCCAGCAGCGGGTTGACAGGGTTCAGCTATGGCTACACCTTC TRBD1 TRBJ1-2 TRBV9 -
CASSLDRVRTGELFF TGTGCCAGCAGTCTCGACAGGGTGCGCACCGGGGAGCTGTTTTTT TRBD1 TRBJ2-2 TRBV28 -
CASSPRGQGETGELFF TGTGCCAGCTCACCAAGGGGACAGGGCGAGACCGGGGAGCTGTTTTTT TRBD1 TRBJ2-2 TRBV18 -
CASSPTPLSLGSTYEQYF TGTGCCAGCTCACCGACACCCCTTAGTTTGGGGAGTACCTACGAGCAGTACTTC - TRBJ2-7 TRBV18 -
CASRLGGGASTDTQYF TGTGCCAGCAGGCTAGGGGGCGGGGCTAGCACAGATACGCAGTATTTT - TRBJ2-3 TRBV4-2 -
CASSEMSGERDGYTF TGTGCCAGCAGTGAAATGTCGGGGGAGAGGGATGGCTACACCTTC - TRBJ1-2 TRBV6-1 -
CASSLYLNTEAFF TGTGCCAGCAGCTTATATCTGAACACTGAAGCTTTCTTT - TRBJ1-1 TRBV11-3 -
CASSSLDRGVTGELFF TGCGCCAGCAGCTCTCTGGACAGGGGAGTCACCGGGGAGCTGTTTTTT TRBD1 TRBJ2-2 TRBV5-1 -
CASGEQPNTEAFF TGCGCCAGCGGTGAACAGCCGAACACTGAAGCTTTCTTT - TRBJ1-1 TRBV5-1 -
CASSLRTWDSRSYQETQYF TGTGCCAGCAGCTTAAGGACTTGGGACAGCCGGTCGTACCAAGAGACCCAGTACTTC TRBD1 TRBJ2-5 TRBV7-6 once
CASSPIAGGFQETQYF TGTGCCAGCTCACCGATAGCGGGGGGGTTCCAAGAGACCCAGTACTTC TRBD2 TRBJ2-5 TRBV18 -
CASTELYEQYF TGTGCCAGCACTGAACTCTACGAGCAGTACTTC - TRBJ2-7 TRBV2 -
CASSERGGREAFF TGTGCCAGCAGTGAAAGAGGGGGGCGCGAAGCTTTCTTT - TRBJ1-1 TRBV2 -
CASSANERQGPETQYF TGTGCCAGCAGTGCCAACGAACGACAGGGTCCAGAGACCCAGTACTTC TRBD1 TRBJ2-5 TRBV6-6 -
CASSLSLAGQETQYF TGTGCCAGCAGCTTAAGTTTGGCAGGCCAAGAGACCCAGTACTTC - TRBJ2-5 TRBV11-2 -
CASRGDSSVTGELFF TGTGCCAGCAGGGGGGACAGTTCAGTCACCGGGGAGCTGTTTTTT TRBD1 TRBJ2-2 TRBV2 once
CASSYSKGYEQYF TGTGCCAGCAGTTACAGCAAAGGCTACGAGCAGTACTTC - TRBJ2-7 TRBV6-6 -
CAISQGTTEAFF TGTGCCATCAGCCAGGGTACCACTGAAGCTTTCTTT - TRBJ1-1 TRBV10-3 -
CSARTSYEQYF TGCAGTGCGCGGACCTCCTACGAGCAGTACTTC - TRBJ2-7 TRBV20-1 -
CASSDREVGHMNTEAFF TGTGCCAGCAGTGATCGAGAAGTGGGACACATGAACACTGAAGCTTTCTTT - TRBJ1-1 TRBV25-1 -
CASNQNSPLHF TGTGCCAGCAATCAGAATTCACCCCTCCACTTT - TRBJ1-6 TRBV5-8 -